This T cell receptor (beta chain) was captured by sequencing in a study of shared clonotypes between healthy human individuals. Profiled with immunoSEQ multiplex PCR; TCRdb holds only in-frame clones, not every one. Of around 1.4 million clones detected, roughly 98.5% appear once; the ten largest clones hold approximately 0.4%. Germline-derived CDR1 and CDR2 are MDHEN and SYDVKM. V dropped 7 bases and J dropped 4; count of bases not matched to a gene: 8. The CDR3 runs 14 residues. The receptor was derived from a man aged 30 to 45 in good health. This rearrangement joins TRBV28 to TRBJ2-7, with 9 nucleotides matching TRBD1. The sequenced material came from naive CD4+ T cells sorted from blood. The sample's subset: CD45RA+ positively selected. In DNA, the CDR3 is TGTGCCAGCAATACTCGGACAGGGGCGTACGAGCAGTACTTC. As protein: CASNTRTGAYEQYF.